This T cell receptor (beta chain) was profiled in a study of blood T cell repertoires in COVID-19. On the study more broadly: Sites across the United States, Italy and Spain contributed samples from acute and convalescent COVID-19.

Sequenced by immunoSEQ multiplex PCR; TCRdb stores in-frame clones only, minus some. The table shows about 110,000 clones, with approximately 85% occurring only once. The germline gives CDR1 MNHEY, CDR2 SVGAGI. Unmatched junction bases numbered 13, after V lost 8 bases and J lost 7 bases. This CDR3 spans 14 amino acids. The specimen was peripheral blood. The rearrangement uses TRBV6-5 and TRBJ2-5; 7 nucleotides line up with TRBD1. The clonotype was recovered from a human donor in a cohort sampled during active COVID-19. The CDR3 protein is CASRNTGVGVTQYF. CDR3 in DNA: TGTGCCAGCCGAAATACAGGGGTTGGGGTGACCCAGTACTTC.